The present T cell receptor (beta chain) was sequenced within a study of T cell responses to AZD1222 COVID-19 vaccine. Overall study findings and caveats: Increases in Spike-specific TCR breadth and depth were seen after two AZD1222 doses. Donors were mostly white British, more females; clonal diversity possibly underestimated. There were repertoire samples only from the period after the peak T cell response. Among AZD1222 vaccinees, only 5 to 7 were seropositive at baseline.

Profiled with immunoSEQ multiplex PCR; TCRdb holds only in-frame clones, not every one. The sample includes some 80,000 clones, approximately 88% of them seen just once. The germline CDR1 and CDR2 sequences are SGHNT and YYREEE (reference sequence). CDR3 length: 12 residues. V dropped 9 bases and J dropped 8 bases, with 17 bases sitting between them. For this clone: Its antigen remains unidentified.

The source material was peripheral blood, sampled 28 days after the second dose of the MenACWY control vaccine. The TCR was taken from an adult who received the MenACWY meningococcal vaccine as a control. This rearrangement joins TRBV5-4 to TRBJ1-2; D call uncertain. CDR3 sequence reads: CAMGHGLKGYTF. In DNA, the CDR3 is TGTGCCATGGGCCATGGGCTCAAGGGCTACACCTTC.